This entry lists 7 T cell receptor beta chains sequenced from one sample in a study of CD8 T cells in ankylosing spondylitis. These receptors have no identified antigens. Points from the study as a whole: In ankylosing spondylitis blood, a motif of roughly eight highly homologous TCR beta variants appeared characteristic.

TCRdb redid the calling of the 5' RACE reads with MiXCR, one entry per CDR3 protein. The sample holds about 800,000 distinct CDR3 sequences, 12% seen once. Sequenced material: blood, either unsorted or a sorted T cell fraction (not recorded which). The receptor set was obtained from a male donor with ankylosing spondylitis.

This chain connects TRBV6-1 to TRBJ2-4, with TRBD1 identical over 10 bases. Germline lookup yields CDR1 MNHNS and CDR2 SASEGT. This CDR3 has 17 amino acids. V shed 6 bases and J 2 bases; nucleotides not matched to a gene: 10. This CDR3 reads CASSLPDRGLSKNIQYF. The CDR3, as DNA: TGTGCCAGCAGCCTCCCAGACAGGGGGCTTTCCAAAAACATTCAGTACTTC.

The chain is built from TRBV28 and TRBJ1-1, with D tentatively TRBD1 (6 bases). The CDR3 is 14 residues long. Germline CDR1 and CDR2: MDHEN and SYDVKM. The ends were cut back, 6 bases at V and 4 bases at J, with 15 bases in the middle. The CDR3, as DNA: TGTGCCAGCAGCGACCCAGGGGAGTCCACTGAAGCTTTCTTT. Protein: CASSDPGESTEAFF.

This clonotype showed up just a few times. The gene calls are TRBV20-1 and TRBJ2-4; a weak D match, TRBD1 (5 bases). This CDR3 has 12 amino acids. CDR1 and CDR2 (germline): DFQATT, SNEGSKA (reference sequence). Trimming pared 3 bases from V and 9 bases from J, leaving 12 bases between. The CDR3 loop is CSASSRVSIQYF. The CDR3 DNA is TGCAGTGCTAGTAGCAGGGTCAGCATTCAGTACTTC.

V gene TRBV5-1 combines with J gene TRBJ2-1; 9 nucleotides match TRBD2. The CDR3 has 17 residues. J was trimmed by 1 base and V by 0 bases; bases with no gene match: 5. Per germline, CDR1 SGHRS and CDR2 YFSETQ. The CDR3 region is CASSLVSSGISYNEQFF. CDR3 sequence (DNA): TGCGCCAGCAGCTTGGTATCTAGCGGGATTTCCTACAATGAGCAGTTCTTC. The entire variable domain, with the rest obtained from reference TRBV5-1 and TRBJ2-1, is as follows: KAGVTQTPRYLIKTRGQQVTLSCSPISGHRSVSWYQQTPGQGLQFLFEYFSETQRNKGNFPGRFSGRQFSNSRSEMNVSTLELGDSALYLCASSLVSSGISYNEQFFGPGTRLTVL.

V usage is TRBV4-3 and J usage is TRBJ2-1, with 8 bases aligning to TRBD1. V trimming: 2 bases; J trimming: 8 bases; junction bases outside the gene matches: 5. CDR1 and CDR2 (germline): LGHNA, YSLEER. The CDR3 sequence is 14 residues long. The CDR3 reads CASSQTQGAHEQFF. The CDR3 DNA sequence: TGCGCCAGCAGCCAAACTCAGGGGGCGCATGAGCAGTTCTTC.

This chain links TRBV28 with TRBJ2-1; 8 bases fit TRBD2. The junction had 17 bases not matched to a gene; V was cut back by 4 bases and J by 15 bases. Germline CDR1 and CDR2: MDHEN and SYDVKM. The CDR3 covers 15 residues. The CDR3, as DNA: TGTGCCAGCAGTTGGGTCGGCCCGACTAGCGATGTCCCGTTCTTC. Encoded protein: CASSWVGPTSDVPFF.

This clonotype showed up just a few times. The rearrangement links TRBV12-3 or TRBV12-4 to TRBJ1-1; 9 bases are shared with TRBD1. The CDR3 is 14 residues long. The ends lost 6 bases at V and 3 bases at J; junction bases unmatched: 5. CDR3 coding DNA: TGTGCCAGCAGCGTACAGGGGGCCTACACTGAAGCTTTCTTT. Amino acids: CASSVQGAYTEAFF.